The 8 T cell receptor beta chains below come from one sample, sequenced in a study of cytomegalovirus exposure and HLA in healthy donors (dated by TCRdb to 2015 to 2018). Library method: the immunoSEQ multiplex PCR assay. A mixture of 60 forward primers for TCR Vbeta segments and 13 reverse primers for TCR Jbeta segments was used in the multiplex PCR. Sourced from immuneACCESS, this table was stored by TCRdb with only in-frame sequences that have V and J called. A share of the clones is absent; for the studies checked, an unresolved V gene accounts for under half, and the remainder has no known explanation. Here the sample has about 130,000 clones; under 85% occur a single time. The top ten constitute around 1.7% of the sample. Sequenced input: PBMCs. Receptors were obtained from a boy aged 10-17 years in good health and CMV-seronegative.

CDR3 loop: CASSPRGTGSLRNTEAFF. The DNA of the CDR3 is TGCGCCAGCAGCCCCCGTGGGACAGGGTCTTTGCGGAACACTGAAGCTTTCTTT. The chain uses TRBV10-1 and TRBJ1-1; 9 bases map to TRBD1. V shed 6 bases and J 1 base; nucleotides not matched to a gene: 15. Germline CDR1 and CDR2: WNHNN and SYGVQD (reference sequence). This CDR3 has 18 amino acids.

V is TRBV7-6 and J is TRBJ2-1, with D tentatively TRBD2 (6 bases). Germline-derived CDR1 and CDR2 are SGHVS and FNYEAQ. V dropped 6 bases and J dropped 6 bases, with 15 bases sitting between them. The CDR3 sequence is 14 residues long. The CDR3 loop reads CASSISGGVNEQFF. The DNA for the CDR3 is TGTGCCAGCAGTATCTCAGGCGGGGTCAATGAGCAGTTCTTC.

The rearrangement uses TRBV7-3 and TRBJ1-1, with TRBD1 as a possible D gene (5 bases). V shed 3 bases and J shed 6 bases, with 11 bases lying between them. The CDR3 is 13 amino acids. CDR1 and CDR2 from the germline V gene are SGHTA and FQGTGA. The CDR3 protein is CASSFQGVAEAFF. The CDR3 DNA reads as TGTGCCAGCAGCTTCCAAGGGGTAGCTGAAGCTTTCTTT.

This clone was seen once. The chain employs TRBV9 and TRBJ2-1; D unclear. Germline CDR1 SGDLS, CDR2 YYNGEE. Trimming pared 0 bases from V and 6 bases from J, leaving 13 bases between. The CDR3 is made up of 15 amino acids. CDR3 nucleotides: TGTGCCAGCAGCGTAGTCTCTAGTCCTTCCAATGAGCAGTTCTTC. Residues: CASSVVSSPSNEQFF.

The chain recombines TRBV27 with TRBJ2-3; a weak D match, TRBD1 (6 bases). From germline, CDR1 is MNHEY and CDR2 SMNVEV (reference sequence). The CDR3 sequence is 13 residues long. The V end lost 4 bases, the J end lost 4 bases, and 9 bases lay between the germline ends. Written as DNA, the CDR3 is TGTGCCAGCAGTTACAGGGAATCAGATACGCAGTATTTT. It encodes CASSYRESDTQYF.

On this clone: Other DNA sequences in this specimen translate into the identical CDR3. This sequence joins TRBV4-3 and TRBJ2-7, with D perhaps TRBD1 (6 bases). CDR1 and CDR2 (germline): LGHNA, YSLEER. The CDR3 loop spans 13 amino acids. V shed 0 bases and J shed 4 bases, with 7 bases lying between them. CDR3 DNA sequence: TGCGCCAGCAGCCAAGACAGGGGATACGAGCAGTACTTC. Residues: CASSQDRGYEQYF.

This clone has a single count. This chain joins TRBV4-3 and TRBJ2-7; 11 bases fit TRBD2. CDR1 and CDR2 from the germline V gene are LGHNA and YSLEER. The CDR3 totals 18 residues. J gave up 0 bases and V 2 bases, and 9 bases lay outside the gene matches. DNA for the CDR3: TGCGCCAGCAGCCAATCAACTAGCGGGAGTTCGAGCTCCTACGAGCAGTACTTC. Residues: CASSQSTSGSSSSYEQYF.

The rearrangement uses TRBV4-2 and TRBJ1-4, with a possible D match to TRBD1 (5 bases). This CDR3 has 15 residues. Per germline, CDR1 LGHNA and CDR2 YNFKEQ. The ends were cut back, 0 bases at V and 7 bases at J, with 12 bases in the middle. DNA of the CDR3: TGTGCCAGCAGCCAAGATCAGGGAATGAGTGAAAAACTGTTTTTT. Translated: CASSQDQGMSEKLFF.